This T cell receptor beta chain is from a study of CD8+ T cells in alopecia areata. Study-wide background: Oral tofacitinib (5 to 10 mg twice daily) was administered to treated patients. Study results and limitations: Lesional scalp displayed greater clonality than normal scalp, most notably in alopecia totalis/universalis.

The investigators collected lesional scalp punch biopsies and peripheral blood from alopecia areata patients. Sorting of CD4+ and CD8+ T cells was performed on PBMCs. Regarding this clone: The antigen remains unidentified.

This CDR3 contains 13 residues. The V gene lost 8 bases and the J gene lost 7 bases, with 18 bases spanning the gap. Germline V gene sequence: CDR1 SQVTM, CDR2 ANQGSEA. Following extraction, RNA underwent reverse transcription to cDNA, which served as the sequencing template. Only in-frame clones appear in the TCRdb table, and some are missing; sequencing was by immunoSEQ multiplex PCR. Of 250,000 or so clones in the sample, roughly two thirds were seen once. The sequence was obtained from a human donor with alopecia areata. The sequences come from CD4+ T cells sorted from blood, collected at week 0. This rearrangement joins TRBV29-1 to TRBJ2-1, with D possibly being TRBD1 (6 bases). The CDR3 here is CSISRGDWNEQFF. CDR3 sequence (DNA): TGCAGCATTTCCAGGGGTGATTGGAATGAGCAGTTCTTC.